The 7 T cell receptor beta chains presented below share a single source sample, sequenced in a study of OX40 agonist ivuxolimab in advanced cancers. TCRdb keeps only in-frame clones here, not all; method: immunoSEQ multiplex PCR. The sample contains approximately 90,000 clones, 70% to 90% of which appear only once. Sequences were derived from CD4+ or CD8+ T cells sorted from blood, sampled in a trial of the OX40 agonist ivuxolimab. These receptors were taken from an adult with an advanced solid tumor such as melanoma, head and neck, liver or kidney cancer.

This clone was recorded only once. This chain links TRBV9 with TRBJ2-6; D remains unclear. V lost 2 bases, J lost 0 bases, and 6 bases lay in between. CDR3 length equals 15 residues. CDR1 and CDR2 (germline): SGDLS, YYNGEE. CDR3 residues: CASSVQSSGANVLTF. The CDR3 coding sequence is TGTGCCAGCAGCGTCCAGTCCTCTGGGGCCAACGTCCTGACTTTC.

The rearrangement uses TRBV11-1 and TRBJ1-1; D unresolved. The V end was cut by 4 bases, the J end by 1 base, with 16 bases between. CDR1 and CDR2 from the germline V gene are SGHAT and FQDESV (reference sequence). CDR3 length: 16 amino acids. This chain's CDR3 is CASSYPPSGWNTEAFF. DNA for the CDR3: TGTGCCAGCAGCTATCCCCCAAGCGGGTGGAACACTGAAGCTTTCTTT.

The chain employs TRBV2 and TRBJ1-5; no reliable D call. Per germline, CDR1 SNHLY and CDR2 FYNNEI. V was pared by 5 bases and J by 3 bases, with 11 bases between. The CDR3 sequence is 14 residues long. The DNA for the CDR3 is TGTGCCAGCAGTATCGAGTGGATCAATCAGCCCCAGCATTTT. Amino acids: CASSIEWINQPQHF.

V gene TRBV13 combines with J gene TRBJ1-1; D is perhaps TRBD1 (6 bases). The CDR3 runs 11 residues. CDR1 PRHDT and CDR2 FYEKMQ come from the germline V gene (reference sequence). V was cut by 6 bases and J by 8 bases, with 10 bases left in between. The DNA for the CDR3 is TGTGCCAGCAGAGAGCAGGGGGAAGCTTTCTTT. This translates into CASREQGEAFF.

This clone has only one observation. The chain couples TRBV19 to TRBJ1-3; D not resolved. V lost 4 bases and J lost 0, with 10 bases in between. Germline-derived CDR1 and CDR2 are LNHDA and SQIVND (reference sequence). The CDR3 covers 15 residues. This CDR3 is CASSTDFSSGNTIYF. CDR3 in DNA: TGTGCCAGTAGTACCGACTTCAGCTCTGGAAACACCATATATTTT.

V and J are TRBV9 and TRBJ2-7; D tentatively fits TRBD1 or TRBD2 (5 bases each). Germline lookup yields CDR1 SGDLS and CDR2 YYNGEE. The V gene lost 0 bases and the J gene lost 4 bases, with 11 bases spanning the gap. CDR3 length: 14 amino acids. The CDR3 region is CASSVEGRGYEQYF. In DNA, the CDR3 is TGTGCCAGCAGCGTAGAGGGGAGAGGGTACGAGCAGTACTTC.

The chain carries TRBV6-1 and TRBJ1-3; D is unresolved. Germline CDR1 MNHNS, CDR2 SASEGT. The V gene lost 0 bases and the J gene lost 2 bases, with 11 bases spanning the gap. CDR3 length: 16 residues. The CDR3 DNA reads TGTGCCAGCAGTGAAGCATTGTCGTCAACTGGAAACACCATATATTTT. As protein: CASSEALSSTGNTIYF.